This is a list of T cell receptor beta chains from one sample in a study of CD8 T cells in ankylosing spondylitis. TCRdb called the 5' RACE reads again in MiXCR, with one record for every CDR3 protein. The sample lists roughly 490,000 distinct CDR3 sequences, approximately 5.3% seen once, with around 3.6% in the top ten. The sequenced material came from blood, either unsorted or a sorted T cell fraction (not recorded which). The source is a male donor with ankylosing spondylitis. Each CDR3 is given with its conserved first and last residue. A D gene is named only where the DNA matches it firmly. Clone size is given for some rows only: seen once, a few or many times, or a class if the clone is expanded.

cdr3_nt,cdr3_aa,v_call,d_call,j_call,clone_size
TGTGCCAGCAGCGTTAACCGGGACAGGAGCACAGATACGCAGTATTTT,CASSVNRDRSTDTQYF,TRBV9,TRBD1,TRBJ2-3,many
TGTGCCAGCAGTGAAGGCCCCAGCGGGGGTCAAGAGACCCAGTACTTC,CASSEGPSGGQETQYF,TRBV6-1,TRBD2,TRBJ2-5,many
TGTGCCAGCACTCTGACCGGGACTAGCCCTATCTACGAGCAGTACTTC,CASTLTGTSPIYEQYF,TRBV6-1,TRBD2,TRBJ2-7,many
TGTGCCAGCAGCTTATACAGCCACAATGAGCAGTTCTTC,CASSLYSHNEQFF,TRBV7-9,-,TRBJ2-1,few
TGTGCCAGCAGTTTATCGTGGGGAAACTATGGCTACACCTTC,CASSLSWGNYGYTF,TRBV27,-,TRBJ1-2,many
TGTGCCAGCAGCTTGTTAACAGCCTTAAACACCGGGGAGCTGTTTTTT,CASSLLTALNTGELFF,TRBV5-6,-,TRBJ2-2,many
TGTGCCAGCAGCTTGGCAAAAGAAACTGAAGCTTTCTTT,CASSLAKETEAFF,TRBV5-5,-,TRBJ1-1,many
-,CASSKRSENWAEGSNQPQHF,TRBV21-1,-,TRBJ1-5,many
TGCAGCGCTGGCAGACAGGCCGGGGAGCTGTTTTTT,CSAGRQAGELFF,TRBV29-1,-,TRBJ2-2,many
TGTGCCAGCGGGACTAGCGGGAGGGGAACAAATGAGCAGTTCTTC,CASGTSGRGTNEQFF,TRBV6-2/TRBV6-3,TRBD2,TRBJ2-1,many
TGTGCCATCAGCCGCGACAGGGACGAGCAGTACTTC,CAISRDRDEQYF,TRBV10-3,TRBD1,TRBJ2-7,many
TGCGCCAGCCGCCTGGCGGTGGATTCACCCCTCCACTTT,CASRLAVDSPLHF,TRBV5-1,-,TRBJ1-6,many
TGTGCCAGCGGACAAACAGGGAGGACGGCTTTCTTT,CASGQTGRTAFF,TRBV27,-,TRBJ1-1,many
TGTGCCAGCAGACCAAGGACTAGTACTGAGACCCAGTACTTC,CASRPRTSTETQYF,TRBV2,TRBD2,TRBJ2-5,-
TGTGCCATCAGTGAAGACAGGGAATGGTTCTTC,CAISEDREWFF,TRBV10-3,TRBD1,TRBJ2-1,many
TGTGCCAGCAGCCCCGGACTAGCGGGGCGGACTAGCACAGATACGCAGTATTTT,CASSPGLAGRTSTDTQYF,TRBV11-2,TRBD2,TRBJ2-3,many
TGTGCCAGCAGCTTAGTTCTCGGGGCTAACCCCGGGGAGCTGTTTTTT,CASSLVLGANPGELFF,TRBV7-2,-,TRBJ2-2,many
TGCAGTGCTAGACCGACTTCCCCGGGCCGCCGATGGCTAACGCAGTATTTT,CSARPTSPGRRWLTQYF,TRBV20-1,-,TRBJ2-3,many
TGTGCCAGTAAATGGGGGGCCGAGGCCCAGTACTTC,CASKWGAEAQYF,TRBV6-6,-,TRBJ2-5,many
TGCAGTGCTAGATTCGCGCGGAATGAGCAGTTCTTC,CSARFARNEQFF,TRBV20-1,-,TRBJ2-1,many
TGTGCCAGCAGTGAATCGGGTGCAGGGCGCCTATCTGAAGCTTTCTTT,CASSESGAGRLSEAFF,TRBV25-1,-,TRBJ1-1,many
TGTGCCAGCAGCTCGAGACAGGAGGTTGAGCAGTACTTC,CASSSRQEVEQYF,TRBV7-2,-,TRBJ2-7,many
TGCGCCAGCAGCTTAGTGGGAAGCGACCAAGAGACCCAGTACTTC,CASSLVGSDQETQYF,TRBV5-1,-,TRBJ2-5,many
TGTGCCAGCAGCCCGCGGGGTGACTCTGGAAACACCATATATTTT,CASSPRGDSGNTIYF,TRBV16,-,TRBJ1-3,many
TGTGCCAGCAGTTTGCAGGGACACACCGGGGAGCTGTTTTTT,CASSLQGHTGELFF,TRBV28,-,TRBJ2-2,many
TGTGCCAGCAGCCCGGACCGGCGGTTGGGGGCCCAGTACTTC,CASSPDRRLGAQYF,TRBV6-2/TRBV6-3,-,TRBJ2-5,-
TGTGCCAGCAGCGTAGCAGGGTACTCTGGAAACACCATATATTTT,CASSVAGYSGNTIYF,TRBV9,-,TRBJ1-3,many
TGCACCAGCAGCCCCGCAGGGGAAGGGAATCAGCCCCAGCATTTT,CTSSPAGEGNQPQHF,TRBV1,-,TRBJ1-5,few
TGTGCCAGCAGTTACTCCTTGGGGACAGCTCCTGGCTACACCTTC,CASSYSLGTAPGYTF,TRBV6-5,TRBD1,TRBJ1-2,many
TGTGCCAGCAGTTCAGACGGGACAGGGAATTCACCCCTCCACTTT,CASSSDGTGNSPLHF,TRBV7-2,TRBD1,TRBJ1-6,many
TGTGCCAGCAGCTTGCTGGGGACTAGCGGACTCTACGAGCAGTACTTC,CASSLLGTSGLYEQYF,TRBV5-6,TRBD2,TRBJ2-7,many
TGTGCCAGCAGCAGAAGGACAGGGGGACCCGATACGCAGTATTTT,CASSRRTGGPDTQYF,TRBV5-6,TRBD1,TRBJ2-3,many
TGCGCCAGCAGCCAGAGGATAAAACTAGCGGGGGACTCCTACGAGCAGTACTTC,CASSQRIKLAGDSYEQYF,TRBV4-3,TRBD2,TRBJ2-7,-
TGTGCCAGCTCACCACAAATACAGGGGAGTGCCACTGAAGCTTTCTTT,CASSPQIQGSATEAFF,TRBV18,TRBD1,TRBJ1-1,-
TGTGCCAGCAGTTTATTGGGGGGATGGAGCGCTGAAGCTTTCTTT,CASSLLGGWSAEAFF,TRBV28,-,TRBJ1-1,few
TGTGCCAGCAGACCCTGGCCGGCCCGACTAGCTCCCGCCTACGAGCAGTACTTC,CASRPWPARLAPAYEQYF,TRBV12-3/TRBV12-4,TRBD2,TRBJ2-7,many
TGTGCCACTTCTTGGTGGACAGATCGGGGTGAGCAGTTCTTC,CATSWWTDRGEQFF,TRBV18,-,TRBJ2-1,many
TGCAGTGCTAGAGACCAAGCGGGAGGTGTTTTTTTGTATGAGCAGTTCTTC,CSARDQAGGVFLYEQFF,TRBV20-1,TRBD2,TRBJ2-1,many
TGTGCCAGCAGCCCCCCCGGACGGAGATACGAGCAGTACTTC,CASSPPGRRYEQYF,TRBV7-2,-,TRBJ2-7,many
TGTGCCACCAGTGATGATGCCAGGACACGCAACACCGGGGAGCTGTTTTTT,CATSDDARTRNTGELFF,TRBV24-1,-,TRBJ2-2,many
TGCAGCGTTGAAGGGGGACTAGCGGGGGGCAGACAGTTCTTC,CSVEGGLAGGRQFF,TRBV29-1,TRBD2,TRBJ2-1,many
TGTGCCGTACAGGGGGCGGAGCGCTATGGCTACACCTTC,CAVQGAERYGYTF,TRBV10-3,TRBD1,TRBJ1-2,many
TGTGCCAGCAGTCGACACCCTTCTGGAAACACCATATATTTT,CASSRHPSGNTIYF,TRBV6-1,-,TRBJ1-3,many
TGCAGCGTTGTTACAGACTACGAGCAGTACTTC,CSVVTDYEQYF,TRBV29-1,-,TRBJ2-7,once
TGTGCCAGTCGGTATGGGCACCCGACAGATACGCAGTATTTT,CASRYGHPTDTQYF,TRBV6-1,-,TRBJ2-3,many
TGCAGTGTGTCGCGGGAGTTATACGAGCAGTACTTC,CSVSRELYEQYF,TRBV20-1,TRBD2,TRBJ2-7,many
TGTGCCAGCAGCGCGACTAGAATCGGGGAGACCCAGTACTTC,CASSATRIGETQYF,TRBV7-9,-,TRBJ2-5,many
TGTGCCAGCAGCTTATCTAGCGGGAGGCCTCAGCAGTACTTC,CASSLSSGRPQQYF,TRBV7-8,TRBD2,TRBJ2-7,many
TGTGCCAGCAGCTCTTGGGACGGACCCTACGAGCAGTACTTC,CASSSWDGPYEQYF,TRBV7-2,-,TRBJ2-7,few
TGTGCCAGCAGCCAGGACGTACGATCCTACGAGCAGTACTTC,CASSQDVRSYEQYF,TRBV27,-,TRBJ2-7,-
TGTGCCAGCAGCTCCTTAGCGGGAGGTCCCACAGATACGCAGTATTTT,CASSSLAGGPTDTQYF,TRBV7-2,TRBD2,TRBJ2-3,many
TGTGCCAGCAGGATGGGACAGGGAAACATTCAGTACTTC,CASRMGQGNIQYF,TRBV12-3/TRBV12-4,TRBD1,TRBJ2-4,many
TGCAGTGCTCGCTACAGGGGATACCCAGATACGCAGTATTTT,CSARYRGYPDTQYF,TRBV20-1,TRBD1,TRBJ2-3,-
TGCAGCGCGGAATCCAGGAGCCCGTACAATGAGCAGTTCTTC,CSAESRSPYNEQFF,TRBV29-1,-,TRBJ2-1,many
TGCGCCAGCAGCTTGGGACAGGGGGCCCCAGAGACCCAGTACTTC,CASSLGQGAPETQYF,TRBV5-1,TRBD1,TRBJ2-5,many
TGTGCCAGCAGCAAAGGGGGGACAGGGGGCGTCGATCAGCCCCAGCATTTT,CASSKGGTGGVDQPQHF,TRBV7-2,TRBD1,TRBJ1-5,many